This T cell receptor beta chain was observed in a study of cytomegalovirus exposure and HLA in healthy donors. Findings and limits, study-wide: Cytomegalovirus-associated TCR beta chains were listed, numbering 150 to 200. The authors assumed roughly uniform sequencing depth across donors for presence/absence analyses.

PCR used 60 Vbeta primers and 13 Jbeta primers. The data were produced by immunoSEQ multiplex PCR, yet TCRdb's version contains in-frame clones alone and is incomplete. Of roughly 190,000 clones listed, more than 75% were seen once; the top ten hold 1.6%. A word on this clone: Its antigen remains unknown.

The sequence derives from a woman aged 50 to 65 in good health and CMV-seronegative. The sample was PBMCs.

The CDR3 nucleotides are TGTGCCAGCAGTGGACTAGCGGGAGTTTTCGGAGAGACCCAGTACTTC. It yields the protein CASSGLAGVFGETQYF. V gene TRBV7-9 combines with J gene TRBJ2-5; TRBD2 aligns across 13 bases. CDR1 and CDR2 from the germline V gene are SEHNR and FQNEAQ (reference sequence). V dropped 6 bases and J dropped 4; count of bases not matched to a gene: 8. The CDR3 has 16 amino acids.